These 8 T cell receptor beta chains were sequenced from one sample in a study of cytomegalovirus exposure and HLA in healthy donors. The repertoire was sequenced with immunoSEQ multiplex PCR; TCRdb's copy has only in-frame clones and lacks some. Of approximately 200,000 clones listed, about 90% were seen once; the top ten hold 2.5% to 3.5%. Sequencing was carried out using PBMCs. The receptors come from a woman aged 18-35 years in good health and CMV-seronegative.

The chain recombines TRBV7-9 with TRBJ1-2; 7 positions match TRBD1. V lost 5 bases to trimming and J lost 8 bases; unmatched junction nucleotides: 11. The length of the CDR3 is 14 residues. CDR1 and CDR2 from the germline V gene are SEHNR and FQNEAQ (reference sequence). DNA for the CDR3: TGTGCCAGCAGCCCTAACGACAGGGCGGAGGGCTACACCTTC. Amino acid sequence: CASSPNDRAEGYTF.

The rearrangement uses TRBV30 and TRBJ1-3; D unclear. V lost 3 bases to trimming and J lost 11 bases, with 29 bases between them. The germline V gene encodes CDR1 GTSNPN and CDR2 SVGIG (reference sequence). This CDR3 has 17 residues. The CDR3 DNA follows: TGTGCCTGGAGGGGGATCGAGTTGCCGGACTCCTGGTACCCCATATATTTT. It yields the protein CAWRGIELPDSWYPIYF.

This clone is a singleton in its sample. The chain carries TRBV15 and TRBJ2-7; 13 nucleotides agree with TRBD2. V lost 3 bases to trimming and J lost 1 base; unmatched junction nucleotides: 6. CDR1 and CDR2 (germline): LNHNV, YYDKDF (reference sequence). This CDR3 comprises 17 residues. Written as DNA, the CDR3 is TGTGCCACCAGCAGTCACGGGACTAGCGGGAAATCCTACGAGCAGTACTTC. It is translated as CATSSHGTSGKSYEQYF.

This chain links TRBV28 with TRBJ2-7, with 10 nucleotides matching TRBD2. V was clipped by 5 bases and J by 2 bases; unmatched bases: 6. The CDR3 totals 15 residues. Germline CDR1 reads MDHEN; CDR2 reads SYDVKM. The CDR3 DNA is TGTGCCAGCAGTGTGTCAGCGGGAGGGGCCTACGAGCAGTACTTC. Translated, it gives CASSVSAGGAYEQYF.

This chain uses TRBV28 with TRBJ2-6; a possible D gene is TRBD1 (6 bases). The CDR3 runs to 15 residues. Germline CDR1 MDHEN, CDR2 SYDVKM. V lost 5 bases, J lost 2 bases, and 10 bases lay in between. Here the CDR3 DNA reads TGTGCCAGCAGTCCAGGGGTTCCTGGGGCCAACGTCCTGACTTTC. Translation gives CASSPGVPGANVLTF.

The table lists this clone with a count of one. The chain employs TRBV14 and TRBJ1-1; 7 nucleotides match TRBD1. Germline V gene data show CDR1 as SGHDN and CDR2 as FVKESK. The junction had 3 bases not matched to a gene; V was cut back by 4 bases and J by 4 bases. This CDR3 comprises 13 residues. CDR3 loop: CASSLGTVTEAFF. As DNA, the CDR3 is TGTGCCAGCAGCCTCGGGACAGTCACTGAAGCTTTCTTT.

The V and J genes are TRBV11-2 and TRBJ2-1, with D uncertain. The V gene's germline CDR1 is SGHAT and CDR2 FQNNGV. V lost 0 bases to trimming and J lost 9 bases, with 3 bases between them. This CDR3 has 11 residues. CDR3 amino acids: CASSLDGEQFF. The CDR3 region has the DNA TGTGCCAGCAGCTTAGACGGTGAGCAGTTCTTC.

The chain has TRBV7-8 and TRBJ2-3, with TRBD2 identical over 9 bases. Germline V gene sequence: CDR1 SGHVS, CDR2 FQNEAQ. CDR3 length equals 15 residues. Trimming removed 5 bases from V and 0 bases from J; junction bases left unmatched: 3. As DNA, the CDR3 is TGTGCCAGCAGCCGTCTAGCGGGAAGCACAGATACGCAGTATTTT. This sequence encodes CASSRLAGSTDTQYF.